This TCR beta chain is from a study of T-cell reconstitution after alpha-beta-depleted transplantation in children. This clonotype was recorded a few times. Its specificity is unknown. Findings of the study overall: In patients about two months after transplant, alpha-beta T cells reportedly arose from several hundred expanded graft clones.

Unique molecular identifiers tagged the TCRbeta library. TCRdb re-derived calls from the PCR reads in MiXCR, one entry per CDR3 protein. The data show around 960,000 distinct CDR3 sequences, with around 30% seen just once and approximately 30% held by the top ten. V gave up 4 bases and J gave up 0 bases, with 12 bases separating them. The length of the CDR3 is 15 residues. Germline CDR1 and CDR2: SGHTA and FQGNSA. The receptor's source is a boy under two years old who had a stem cell transplant for SCID, so the T cells may come from the graft donor. Sequenced material: PBMCs, mostly from graft donor cells, taken 360 days after TCRalphabeta/CD19-depleted stem cell transplant. The rearrangement joins TRBV7-2 to TRBJ2-5; TRBD2 might be the D (6 bases). Written as DNA, the CDR3 is TGTGCCAGCAGCTCCCCGACTAGGAACCAAGAGACCCAGTACTTC. Translating gives CASSSPTRNQETQYF.